This is a list of T cell receptor beta chains from one sample in a study of T cells in Graves' hyperthyroidism and ophthalmopathy. One entry per CDR3 protein, called by TCRdb with MiXCR from the multiplex PCR reads. There are under 350,000 distinct CDR3 sequences in the sample; roughly 15% occur only once, and 7.8% lies in the top ten. The specimen sequenced was blood. These receptors were taken from a woman aged 25-40 years with Graves' hyperthyroidism that later progressed to Graves' ophthalmopathy. Both conserved end residues are part of each CDR3. The order of the fields is J gene, CDR3 length, D gene, clone size, V gene, CDR3 protein, CDR3 DNA. A D gene is named only where the DNA matches it firmly. Only some rows state a clone size, as once, few, many or a class for expanded clones.

TRBJ2-5,16,TRBD1,many,TRBV15,CATSRGTGGGGETQYF,TGTGCCACCAGCAGAGGCACAGGGGGCGGAGGAGAGACCCAGTACTTC
TRBJ1-5,13,NA,many,TRBV11-2,CASSLDAGQPQHF,TGTGCCAGCAGCTTAGACGCTGGCCAGCCCCAGCATTTT
TRBJ2-3,16,TRBD2,few,TRBV29-1,CSVDGLVGDSTDTQYF,TGCAGCGTTGATGGACTAGTGGGGGATAGCACAGATACGCAGTATTTT
TRBJ1-1,15,NA,few,TRBV10-3,CAISVGRVMNTEAFF,TGTGCCATCAGTGTGGGCAGAGTCATGAACACTGAAGCTTTCTTT
TRBJ2-3,15,NA,NA,TRBV7-6,CASSAGDLFVDTQYF,TGTGCCAGCAGCGCCGGGGACCTTTTTGTAGATACGCAGTATTTT
TRBJ1-1,14,TRBD1,many,TRBV6-2/TRBV6-3,CASSRTGAETEAFF,TGTGCCAGCAGTCGGACAGGGGCCGAAACTGAAGCTTTCTTT
TRBJ1-2,11,NA,many,TRBV6-2/TRBV6-3,CASSSGRGYTF,TGTGCCAGCAGTTCCGGACGAGGCTACACCTTC
TRBJ2-5,16,NA,few,TRBV25-1,CASSEGHWGRQETQYF,TGTGCCAGCAGTGAAGGGCATTGGGGCCGACAAGAGACCCAGTACTTC
TRBJ2-5,13,NA,many,TRBV5-1,CASSRTEQETQYF,TGCGCCAGCAGCCGGACGGAGCAAGAGACCCAGTACTTC
TRBJ1-5,14,NA,many,TRBV12-3/TRBV12-4,CASSLGLGNQPQHF,TGTGCCAGCAGTTTGGGACTTGGGAATCAGCCCCAGCATTTT
TRBJ2-7,14,NA,many,TRBV29-1,CSVEDAKGYYEQYF,TGCAGCGTTGAAGATGCCAAGGGGTACTACGAGCAGTACTTC
TRBJ2-7,15,TRBD1,many,TRBV15,CATSRDSTGEEEQYF,TGTGCCACCAGCAGAGATTCCACAGGGGAAGAAGAGCAGTACTTC
TRBJ1-2,13,NA,NA,TRBV19,CASRSGGWYGYTF,TGTGCCAGTAGGAGTGGGGGTTGGTATGGCTACACCTTC
TRBJ1-1,14,NA,few,TRBV7-6,CASSLGMANTEAFF,TGTGCCAGCAGCTTAGGGATGGCGAACACTGAAGCTTTCTTT
TRBJ1-2,14,NA,few,TRBV4-1,CASSQETRGYGYTF,TGCGCCAGCAGCCAAGAGACCCGTGGCTATGGCTACACCTTC
TRBJ2-1,12,NA,many,TRBV3-1,CASNQGGDEQFF,TGTGCCAGCAATCAGGGGGGGGATGAGCAGTTCTTC
TRBJ2-3,14,NA,many,TRBV10-3,CATKTPAGTDTQYF,TGTGCCACCAAGACCCCGGCGGGCACAGATACGCAGTATTTT
TRBJ2-3,15,NA,few,TRBV19,CASSTAAIISDTQYF,TGTGCCAGTAGTACGGCGGCCATCATCTCTGATACGCAGTATTTT
TRBJ2-3,14,TRBD2,NA,TRBV13,CASSFEREPDTQYF,TGTGCCAGCAGCTTCGAGCGGGAACCAGATACGCAGTATTTT
TRBJ1-1,15,NA,many,TRBV30,CAWRKGHGLGTEAFF,TGTGCCTGGAGAAAAGGTCACGGATTGGGGACTGAAGCTTTCTTT
TRBJ1-1,11,NA,many,TRBV20-1,CSGLKNTEAFF,TGCAGTGGCTTAAAGAACACTGAAGCTTTCTTT
TRBJ2-1,15,TRBD2,NA,TRBV3-1,CASSLGLASVYEQFF,TGTGCCAGCAGTCTGGGACTAGCATCCGTCTATGAGCAGTTCTTC
TRBJ2-7,11,NA,NA,TRBV6-1,CATRESYEQYF,TGTGCCACCCGGGAGTCCTACGAGCAGTACTTC
TRBJ1-3,17,NA,many,TRBV18,CASSPTPGRSSGNTIYF,TGTGCCAGCTCACCGACTCCGGGACGTAGCTCTGGAAACACCATATATTTT
TRBJ2-5,13,NA,many,TRBV7-8,CASSLSADRTQYF,TGTGCCAGCAGCTTATCCGCCGACCGGACCCAGTACTTC
TRBJ1-2,13,NA,once,TRBV12-3/TRBV12-4,CASSAGADYGYTF,TGTGCCAGCAGCGCGGGGGCGGACTATGGCTACACCTTC
TRBJ1-4,15,NA,many,TRBV7-2,CASSPRRGSGEKLFF,TGTGCCAGCAGCCCCAGGAGGGGGTCCGGGGAAAAACTGTTTTTT
TRBJ1-1,13,NA,many,TRBV28,CASTPPMNTEAFF,TGTGCCAGCACCCCACCGATGAACACTGAAGCTTTCTTT
TRBJ1-2,11,NA,NA,TRBV7-3,CVTPGGYGYTF,TGTGTGACCCCAGGAGGCTATGGCTACACCTTC
TRBJ1-4,12,NA,many,TRBV20-1,CRLGNPNGKLFF,TGCAGGCTGGGCAATCCGAACGGAAAACTGTTTTTT
TRBJ1-2,17,TRBD1,few,TRBV24-1,CATSDAGQGRANYGYTF,TGTGCCACCAGTGACGCTGGACAGGGCCGAGCTAACTATGGCTACACCTTC
TRBJ2-3,12,NA,once,TRBV7-2,CASSFGLEKEYF,TGTGCCAGCAGCTTCGGACTCGAGAAGGAGTATTTT
TRBJ1-5,16,TRBD1,many,TRBV6-1,CASREQGAYSNQPQHF,TGTGCCAGCAGGGAACAGGGGGCCTATAGCAATCAGCCCCAGCATTTT
TRBJ1-2,12,NA,many,TRBV7-2,CASSSQGSGYTF,TGTGCCAGCAGCTCTCAGGGTAGCGGCTACACCTTC
TRBJ1-5,13,NA,many,TRBV7-2,CASSVGTWGPQHF,TGTGCCAGCAGCGTCGGGACTTGGGGGCCCCAGCATTTT
TRBJ2-3,15,NA,few,TRBV19,CASSLLRDSKDTQYF,TGTGCCAGTAGTCTCCTGAGGGATTCGAAAGATACGCAGTATTTT
TRBJ2-1,15,TRBD2,few,TRBV19,CASSPIAGGYNEQFF,TGTGCCAGTAGTCCCATCGCGGGGGGATACAATGAGCAGTTCTTC
TRBJ2-1,15,TRBD2,few,TRBV9,CASSGTSRGSDEQFF,TGTGCCAGCAGCGGGACTAGTCGGGGGTCCGATGAGCAGTTCTTC
TRBJ1-2,17,NA,many,TRBV12-3/TRBV12-4,CASSLAGANRANYGYTF,TGTGCCAGCAGTTTAGCGGGGGCGAACCGAGCTAACTATGGCTACACCTTC
TRBJ1-1,15,NA,many,TRBV20-1,CSARSTRGVSTEAFF,TGCAGTGCTCGATCCACCCGGGGTGTTTCTACTGAAGCTTTCTTT
TRBJ2-1,14,TRBD1,many,TRBV7-2,CASSTRQGSAEQFF,TGTGCCAGCAGCACCAGACAGGGATCGGCTGAGCAGTTCTTC
TRBJ2-1,19,TRBD2,many,TRBV20-1,CSARRPRGGLAGVRNEQFF,TGCAGTGCTAGAAGACCCAGAGGAGGACTAGCGGGAGTTCGCAATGAGCAGTTCTTC
TRBJ1-1,13,NA,many,TRBV14,CASSQDLFRLAFF,TGTGCCAGCAGCCAAGATTTGTTCAGGTTGGCTTTCTTT
TRBJ2-7,14,TRBD2,many,TRBV30,CAWSVASGISEQYF,TGTGCCTGGAGTGTAGCTAGCGGGATAAGTGAGCAGTACTTC
TRBJ2-7,13,NA,many,TRBV29-1,CSVGRDQWSEQYF,TGCAGCGTGGGAAGGGACCAGTGGTCCGAGCAGTACTTC
TRBJ2-3,15,TRBD2,NA,TRBV20-1,CSAELAGGLADTQYF,TGCAGTGCCGAACTAGCGGGAGGGCTAGCAGATACGCAGTATTTT